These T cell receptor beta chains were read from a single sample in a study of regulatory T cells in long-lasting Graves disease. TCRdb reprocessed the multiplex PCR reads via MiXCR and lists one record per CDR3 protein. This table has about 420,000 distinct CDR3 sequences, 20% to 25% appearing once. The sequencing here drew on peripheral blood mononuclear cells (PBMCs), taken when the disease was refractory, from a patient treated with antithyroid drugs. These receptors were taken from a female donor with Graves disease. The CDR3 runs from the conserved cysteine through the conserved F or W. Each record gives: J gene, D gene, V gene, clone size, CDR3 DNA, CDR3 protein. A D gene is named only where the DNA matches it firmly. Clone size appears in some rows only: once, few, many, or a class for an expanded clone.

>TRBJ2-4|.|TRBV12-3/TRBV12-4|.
TGTGCCAGCTTTAAAGGGATTAATGGGGACATTCAGTACTTC
CASFKGINGDIQYF
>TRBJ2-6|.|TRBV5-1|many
TGCGCCAGCAGCACCCTACAGTCATCTAGCTCTGGGGCCAACGTCCTGACTTTC
CASSTLQSSSSGANVLTF
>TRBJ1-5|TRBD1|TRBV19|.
TGTGCCAGTAGTGTCGGGACAGGGGGGGCTCAGCCCCAGCATTTT
CASSVGTGGAQPQHF
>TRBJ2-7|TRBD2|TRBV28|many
TGTGCCAGCAGTAGGAGCGGGAGGGCATCCTACGAGCAGTACTTC
CASSRSGRASYEQYF
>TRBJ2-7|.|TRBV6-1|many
TGTGCCAGCAGCCCCTCCGATGGCGGTGCCTACGAGCAGTACTTC
CASSPSDGGAYEQYF
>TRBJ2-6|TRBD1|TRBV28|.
TGTGCCAGCAGGCTTCACAGGGGTGGGGCCAACGTCCTGACTTTC
CASRLHRGGANVLTF
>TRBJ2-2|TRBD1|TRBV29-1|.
TGCAGCGTTGAATTCAGCAGGGGGCAGGGCGGGGAGCTGTTTTTT
CSVEFSRGQGGELFF
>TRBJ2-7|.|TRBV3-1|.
TGTGCCAGCAGCCAAGGATCGGCCGAGCAGTACTTC
CASSQGSAEQYF
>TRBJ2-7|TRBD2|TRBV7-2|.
TGTGCCAGCAGCTTAGATGGGGGAGGGGTCTCCTACGAGCAGTACTTC
CASSLDGGGVSYEQYF
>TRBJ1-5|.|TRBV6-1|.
TGTGCCAGCAGTACTCCCGGCTGGGGGGCCCAGCATTTT
CASSTPGWGAQHF
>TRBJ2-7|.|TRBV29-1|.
TGCAGCGTTGGGTTCTCCTACGAGCAGTACTTC
CSVGFSYEQYF
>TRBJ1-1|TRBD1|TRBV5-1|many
TGCGCCAGCAGCGATAGAGGGGGCGCGGTCACTGAAGCTTTCTTT
CASSDRGGAVTEAFF
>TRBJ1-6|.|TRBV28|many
TGTGCCAGCAGTTCGATGGGGGGGCAGTCACCCCTCCACTTT
CASSSMGGQSPLHF
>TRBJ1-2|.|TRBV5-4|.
TGTGCCAGCAGCCCCGGACAACAAGGCTATGGCTACACCTTC
CASSPGQQGYGYTF
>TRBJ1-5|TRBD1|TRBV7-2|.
TGTGCCAGCAGTAAGGCCGGGACAGCCTATAGCAATCAGCCCCAGCATTTT
CASSKAGTAYSNQPQHF